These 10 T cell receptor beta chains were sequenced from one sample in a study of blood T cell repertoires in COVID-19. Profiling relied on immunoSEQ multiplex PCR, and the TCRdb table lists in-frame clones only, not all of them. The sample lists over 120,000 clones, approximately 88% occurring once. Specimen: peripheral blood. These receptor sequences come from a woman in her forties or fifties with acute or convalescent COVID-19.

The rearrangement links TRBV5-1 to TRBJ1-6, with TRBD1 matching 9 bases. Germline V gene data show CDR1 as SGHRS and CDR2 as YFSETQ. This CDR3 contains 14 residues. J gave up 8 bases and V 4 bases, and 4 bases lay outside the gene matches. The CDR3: CASSDRTGDSPLHF. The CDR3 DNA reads TGCGCCAGCAGCGATCGGACAGGGGATTCACCCCTCCACTTT.

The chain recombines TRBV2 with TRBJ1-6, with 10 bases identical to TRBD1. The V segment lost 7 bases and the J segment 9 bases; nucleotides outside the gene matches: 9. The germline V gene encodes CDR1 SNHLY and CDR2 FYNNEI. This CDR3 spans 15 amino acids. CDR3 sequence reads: CASIQGQGTGSPLHF. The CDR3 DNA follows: TGTGCCAGCATTCAGGGACAGGGGACGGGTTCACCCCTCCACTTT.

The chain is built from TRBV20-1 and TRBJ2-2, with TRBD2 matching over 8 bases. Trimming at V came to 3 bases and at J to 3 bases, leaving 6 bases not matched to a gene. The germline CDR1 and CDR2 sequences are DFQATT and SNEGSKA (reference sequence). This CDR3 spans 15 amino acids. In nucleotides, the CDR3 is TGCAGTGCTAGTCGGGAGGGCACTTACACCGGGGAGCTGTTTTTT. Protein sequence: CSASREGTYTGELFF.

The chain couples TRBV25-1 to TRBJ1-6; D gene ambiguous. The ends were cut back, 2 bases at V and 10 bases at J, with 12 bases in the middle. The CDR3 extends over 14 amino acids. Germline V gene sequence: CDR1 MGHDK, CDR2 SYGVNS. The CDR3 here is CASSESWGGSPLHF. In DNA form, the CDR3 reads TGTGCCAGCAGTGAAAGCTGGGGAGGCTCACCCCTCCACTTT.

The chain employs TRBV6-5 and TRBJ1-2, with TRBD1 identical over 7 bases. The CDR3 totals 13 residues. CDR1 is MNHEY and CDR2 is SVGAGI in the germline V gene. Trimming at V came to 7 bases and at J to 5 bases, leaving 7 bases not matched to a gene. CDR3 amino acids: CASTVGTDYGYTF. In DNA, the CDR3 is TGTGCCAGCACCGTAGGGACAGATTATGGCTACACCTTC.

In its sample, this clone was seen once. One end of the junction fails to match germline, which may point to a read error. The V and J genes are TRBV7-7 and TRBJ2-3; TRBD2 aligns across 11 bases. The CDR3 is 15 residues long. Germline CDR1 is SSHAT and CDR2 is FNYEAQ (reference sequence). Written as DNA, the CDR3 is TGTGCTAGCAGCCCTTTAGCGGGGGGGCGGAATACGCAGTATTTT. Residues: CASSPLAGGRNTQYF. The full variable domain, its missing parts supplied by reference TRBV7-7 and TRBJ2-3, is GAGVSQSPRYKVTKRGQDVTLRCDPISSHATLYWYQQALGQGPEFLTYFNYEAQPDKSGLPSDRFSAERPEGSISTLTIQRTEQRDSAMYRCASSPLAGGRNTQYFGPGTRLTVL.

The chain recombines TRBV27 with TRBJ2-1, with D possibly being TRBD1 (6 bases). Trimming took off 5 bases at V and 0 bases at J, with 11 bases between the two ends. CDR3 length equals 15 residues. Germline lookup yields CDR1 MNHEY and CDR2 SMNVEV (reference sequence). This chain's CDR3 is CASSRQESSYNEQFF. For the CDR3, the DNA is TGTGCCAGCAGTCGACAGGAGAGCTCCTACAATGAGCAGTTCTTC.

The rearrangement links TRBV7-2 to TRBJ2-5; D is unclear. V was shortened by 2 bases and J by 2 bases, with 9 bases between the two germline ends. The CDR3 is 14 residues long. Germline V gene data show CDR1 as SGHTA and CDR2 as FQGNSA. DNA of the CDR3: TGTGCCAGCAGCTTAAGTTTCGGGCAAGAGACCCAGTACTTC. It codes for CASSLSFGQETQYF.

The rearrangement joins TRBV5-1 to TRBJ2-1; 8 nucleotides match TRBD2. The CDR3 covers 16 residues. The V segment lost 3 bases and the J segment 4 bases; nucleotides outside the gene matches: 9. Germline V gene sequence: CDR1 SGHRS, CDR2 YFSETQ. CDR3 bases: TGCGCCAGCAGCTCCCGGGGGGGGGCTGCTTACAATGAGCAGTTCTTC. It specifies CASSSRGGAAYNEQFF.

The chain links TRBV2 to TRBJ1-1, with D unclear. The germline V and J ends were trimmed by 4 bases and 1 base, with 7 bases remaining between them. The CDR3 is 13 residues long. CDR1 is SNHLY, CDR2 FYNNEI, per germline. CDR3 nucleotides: TGTGCCAGCAGTGTTTTCGGGAACACTGAAGCTTTCTTT. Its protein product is CASSVFGNTEAFF.